The sequence of this TCR beta chain was determined in a study of CD8+CD57+ T cells in acquired aplastic anemia. Study observations and caveats: Patients and healthy controls showed no significant CD8+ Simpson's diversity difference.

Turning to this clonotype: Its antigen remains unidentified.

Template material for TCR beta VDJ and CDR3 profiling consisted of genomic DNA. Each CDR3 protein is one row after TCRdb ran MiXCR on the reads. This table has under 200,000 distinct CDR3 sequences, about 64% appearing once. This CDR3 has 13 residues. V lost 6 bases and J 1 base, leaving 9 bases between the germline ends. The germline gives CDR1 WSHSY, CDR2 SAAADI. The chain carries TRBV10-2 and TRBJ1-1; possible D gene TRBD1, 5 bases. Input material: sorted CD4+, CD8+, or CD8+CD57+ T cells (not recorded which) from PBMCs. The sequence came from a human donor in good health. The CDR3 loop is CASRHDRNTEAFF. The CDR3, as DNA: TGCGCCAGCAGGCATGACAGGAACACTGAAGCTTTCTTT.